This record covers a single T cell receptor (beta chain). Produced via immunoSEQ multiplex PCR; TCRdb's table is partial and in-frame only. The table records some 30,000 clones, 90% of them present only once. The CDR3 totals 14 residues. The V end lost 0 bases, the J end lost 10 bases, and 16 bases lay between the germline ends. The germline V gene encodes CDR1 SQVTM and CDR2 ANQGSEA. The entry originates in a study of preoperative IRX-2 immunotherapy in early breast cancer. The treatment is: preoperative locoregional IRX-2 cytokine immunotherapy. Sampling was performed from a patient treated with IRX-2 immunotherapy. This clonotype was sampled from a human donor with breast cancer. The chain joins TRBV29-1 to TRBJ2-1; no definite D call. As DNA, the CDR3 is TGCAGCGTTGAAGAAGCAGCACCGCCCCTAGAGCAGTTCTTC. Translating it yields CSVEEAAPPLEQFF.